The present entry profiles one TCR beta chain with its context. The data are from a study of control samples from healthy donors and cancer patients. TCRdb's table, derived via immunoSEQ multiplex PCR, lists solely in-frame clones and lacks some. The sample gives 20,000 to 25,000 clones, roughly 80% of which show up once; 25% to 30% is in the top ten. CDR1 is KGHSH and CDR2 is LQKENI in the germline V gene. This CDR3 contains 15 residues. The germline V and J ends were trimmed by 4 bases and 2 bases, with 15 bases remaining between them. The origin of this receptor is a man aged 55 to 70 with head and neck cancer. Sequenced: PBMCs. The chain is built from TRBV18 and TRBJ2-7; tentative D call: TRBD2 (6 bases). The DNA for the CDR3 is TGTGCCAGCTCACGCTCTCAGGAGGGAACCTACGAGCAGTACTTC. Amino acids: CASSRSQEGTYEQYF.